This T cell receptor (beta chain) comes out of a study of T-cell reconstitution after alpha-beta-depleted transplantation in children. This sample's TCRbeta library carried unique molecular identifier barcodes. TCRdb passed the PCR reads through MiXCR, listing each CDR3 protein once. The table lists a few hundred thousand distinct CDR3 sequences, 11% of them singletons. The CDR3 totals 17 residues. J lost 4 bases, V lost 6 bases, and 16 bases had no gene match. Per germline, CDR1 DFQATT and CDR2 SNEGSKA (reference sequence). Sequencing used PBMCs from the stem cell graft donor, obtained from the stem cell graft. The chain has TRBV20-1 and TRBJ2-1, with TRBD2 identical over 9 bases. The receptor comes from a human donor who donated a stem cell graft to a child with acute myeloid leukemia. The chain's CDR3 is CSAPNGRSGSRYNEQFF. The CDR3 bases are TGCAGTGCGCCTAACGGGCGTAGCGGGAGTCGGTACAATGAGCAGTTCTTC.